These T cell receptor beta chains were read from a single sample in a study of blood T cell repertoires in COVID-19. Produced via immunoSEQ multiplex PCR; TCRdb's table is partial and in-frame only. The sample yields fewer than 300,000 clones, about 89% seen once. The specimen sequenced was peripheral blood. Receptors were obtained from a man aged 35 to 55 who had recovered from COVID-19. The CDR3 runs from the conserved cysteine through the conserved F or W. A D gene is named only where the DNA matches it firmly. Size is stated for part of the rows, as once, few or many counts, or as a class when the clone is expanded.

j_call | d_call | clone_size | v_call | cdr3_nt | cdr3_aa
TRBJ1-5 | NA | NA | TRBV2 | TGTGCCAGCAGTGAGATGGGAGCCCCCCGCAATCAGCCCCAGCATTTT | CASSEMGAPRNQPQHF
TRBJ2-7 | TRBD2 | many | TRBV4-1 | TGCGCCAGCAGCTCACTTCGGAGCGGGAGCTTTGGGTACGAGCAGTACTTC | CASSSLRSGSFGYEQYF
TRBJ2-2 | NA | NA | TRBV7-2 | TGTGCCAGCAGCTTAGTAGGTGGGCCCCCCACCGGGGAGCTGTTTTTT | CASSLVGGPPTGELFF
TRBJ1-2 | TRBD1 | NA | TRBV2 | TGTGCCAGCAACCGAGAGACAGGGTTGGTCTATGGCTACACCTTC | CASNRETGLVYGYTF
TRBJ2-7 | NA | once | TRBV30 | TGTGCCTGGAGGGCGAGCGGCGGGGACTACGAGCAGTACTTC | CAWRASGGDYEQYF
TRBJ2-7 | NA | NA | TRBV15 | TGTGCCACCAGCCAGAGAGGGAAAAACTACGAGCAGTACTTC | CATSQRGKNYEQYF
TRBJ1-2 | NA | NA | TRBV9 | TGTGCCAGCAGCCGCAAAGAGAACTATGGCTACACCTTC | CASSRKENYGYTF
TRBJ2-3 | TRBD2 | NA | TRBV7-6 | TGTGCCAGCAGCGCGCTGGGGGGGGATACGCAGTATTTT | CASSALGGDTQYF
TRBJ1-3 | NA | few | TRBV5-4 | TGTGCCAGCAGCCGGGGAGGCACTGGAAACACCATATATTTT | CASSRGGTGNTIYF
TRBJ2-5 | NA | NA | TRBV18 | TGTGCCAGCTCACGTTCGCGAGGAAACGAGGCCCAGTACTTC | CASSRSRGNEAQYF
TRBJ1-5 | TRBD1 | NA | TRBV19 | TGTGCCAGTAGTACAAACAGGGGAAGCAATCAGCCCCAGCATTTT | CASSTNRGSNQPQHF
TRBJ1-6 | NA | NA | TRBV6-1 | TGTGCCAGCAGTGAAACTTTCGCAGGGGCCGGAAATTCACCCCTCCACTTT | CASSETFAGAGNSPLHF
TRBJ2-7 | TRBD2 | NA | TRBV11-3 | TGTGCCAGCAGCGCAGGGGTAGCGGGAACTTACGAGCAGTACTTC | CASSAGVAGTYEQYF
TRBJ2-1 | TRBD2 | NA | TRBV11-2 | TGTGCCAGCAAAAGAGCGGGGGGAGCTCTCAATGAGCAGTTCTTC | CASKRAGGALNEQFF
TRBJ2-7 | TRBD2 | NA | TRBV5-1 | TGCGCCAGCAGCGGGGGACTAGCGGGAGTTTGGGAGCAGTACTTC | CASSGGLAGVWEQYF
TRBJ2-1 | TRBD1 | NA | TRBV18 | TGTGCCAGCTCACCACCGACAGGGCGGAATGAGCAGTTCTTC | CASSPPTGRNEQFF
TRBJ1-1 | NA | NA | TRBV18 | TGTGCCAGCTCAACCACTATATCTCAGGGTGACACTGAAGCTTTCTTT | CASSTTISQGDTEAFF
TRBJ1-1 | NA | NA | TRBV11-2 | TGTGCCAGCAGCTTAGATCCAGGGGCGAGGACTGAAGCTTTCTTT | CASSLDPGARTEAFF
TRBJ2-1 | TRBD2 | NA | TRBV20-1 | TGCAGTGCTAGTCACGGCTTTGGTTCACAGACGGGGGGGCCGGGCGATGAGCAGTTCTTC | CSASHGFGSQTGGPGDEQFF
TRBJ2-5 | NA | NA | TRBV15 | TGTGCCACCAGCAGTGGGACATTCCAAGAGACCCAGTACTTC | CATSSGTFQETQYF
TRBJ2-5 | NA | NA | TRBV7-9 | TGTGCCAGCGTCCTAGGCAGCTTGGCAGAAGAGACCCAGTACTTC | CASVLGSLAEETQYF
TRBJ1-2 | NA | NA | TRBV9 | TGTGCCAGCAGCCTGACCGGGGAGAACTATGGCTACACCTTC | CASSLTGENYGYTF
TRBJ2-2 | TRBD1 | NA | TRBV7-9 | TGTGCCAGCAGCCAAGCGACAGGGGGCACCGGGGAGCTGTTTTTT | CASSQATGGTGELFF
TRBJ2-7 | NA | NA | TRBV12-5 | TGTGCTAGTGGTTTGGTACGGGGGCGGGAGCCCCCCTACGAGCAGTACTTC | CASGLVRGREPPYEQYF
TRBJ1-2 | NA | NA | TRBV19 | TGTGCCAGTAGTATATTTCTCGGGGGTAACTATGGCTACACCTTC | CASSIFLGGNYGYTF
TRBJ1-5 | NA | few | TRBV4-1 | TGCGCCAGCAGCCAAGACGGAGCCTACAATCAGCCCCAGCATTTT | CASSQDGAYNQPQHF
TRBJ2-3 | TRBD2 | NA | TRBV5-1 | TGCGCCAGCAGCAGGGAGCGGGGGGCACCAGATACGCAGTATTTT | CASSRERGAPDTQYF
TRBJ2-5 | NA | NA | TRBV7-9 | TGTGCCAGCAGCCCGTGGACAGAAGAGACCCAGTACTTC | CASSPWTEETQYF
TRBJ2-1 | TRBD1 | NA | TRBV14 | TGTGCCAGCAGCCAAGATGAGGGACAGGGAATGTGGTGGGGTGAGCAGTTCTTC | CASSQDEGQGMWWGEQFF
TRBJ2-3 | NA | NA | TRBV6-2/TRBV6-3 | TGTGCCAGCAGTTATTGGCGGGGCACAGATACGCAGTATTTT | CASSYWRGTDTQYF
TRBJ1-2 | NA | NA | TRBV6-2/TRBV6-3 | TGTGCCAGCAGTTACCCCACGGCAGGGTTTGGATATGGCTACACCTTC | CASSYPTAGFGYGYTF
TRBJ1-2 | NA | NA | TRBV7-9 | TGTGCCAGCAGCCCCTTCAGGGCTGGGAATGGCTACACCTTC | CASSPFRAGNGYTF
TRBJ2-2 | TRBD2 | NA | TRBV2 | TGTGCCAGGAAGAAACTAGCGGGGAACACCGGGGAGCTGTTTTTT | CARKKLAGNTGELFF
TRBJ1-1 | TRBD1 | NA | TRBV5-8 | TGTGCCAGCAGCTGGGGAATTGGGACAGCGAACACTGAAGCTTTCTTT | CASSWGIGTANTEAFF
TRBJ1-2 | NA | NA | TRBV2 | TGTGCCAGCAGTGCCCAGAGGAGGCAGGGGTATGGCTACACCTTC | CASSAQRRQGYGYTF
TRBJ1-5 | TRBD1 | NA | TRBV19 | TGTGCCAGTAGTCCATGGACAGGGCCCCAGCATTTT | CASSPWTGPQHF
TRBJ2-2 | TRBD1 | NA | TRBV7-6 | TGTGCCAGCAGCTTAGTAGCGGGGACAGGGGTTACCGGGGAGCTGTTTTTT | CASSLVAGTGVTGELFF
TRBJ1-2 | NA | once | TRBV2 | TGTGCCAGCAGTGAAGGCGCACCCGGGTATGGCTACACCTTC | CASSEGAPGYGYTF
TRBJ2-3 | NA | NA | TRBV11-3 | TGTGCCAGCAGCCCGATGGGGCGGGACACAGATACGCAGTATTTT | CASSPMGRDTDTQYF
TRBJ2-1 | TRBD2 | NA | TRBV5-1 | TGCGCCAGCAGCTTGGGGGGGCTAGCGGGAGATGAGCAGTTCTTC | CASSLGGLAGDEQFF
TRBJ1-6 | TRBD1 | NA | TRBV3-1/TRBV3-2 | TGTGCCAGCAGCCGGACAGGGAGTAATTCACCCCTCCACTTT | CASSRTGSNSPLHF
TRBJ2-7 | NA | NA | TRBV25-1 | TGTGCCAGCAGTGAATTTGGGGCTTACGAGCAGTACTTC | CASSEFGAYEQYF